The 31 T cell receptor beta chains reported below all come from one sample, sequenced in a study of blood T cell repertoires in COVID-19. Measured with immunoSEQ multiplex PCR; TCRdb has only the in-frame clones, and not every one. This table holds under 300,000 clones, roughly 88% found once. What was sequenced was peripheral blood. Every receptor here comes from a woman aged 65 to 85 with acute or convalescent COVID-19.

The chain recombines TRBV20-1 with TRBJ2-1; weak D call: TRBD2 (5 bases). Germline V lookup: CDR1 DFQATT, CDR2 SNEGSKA (reference sequence). This CDR3 contains 11 residues. The V end was cut by 7 bases, the J end by 4 bases, with 8 bases between. The CDR3 sequence is CSVRGYNEQFF. The CDR3 nucleotides read TGCAGTGTCCGGGGTTACAATGAGCAGTTCTTC.

The CDR3 region is CASSQDTGWTEAFF. The CDR3 DNA follows: TGTGCCAGCAGCCAGGATACAGGGTGGACTGAAGCTTTCTTT. This chain uses TRBV4-2 with TRBJ1-1, with D possibly matching TRBD1 (6 bases). The CDR3 has 14 amino acids. The germline gives CDR1 LGHNA, CDR2 YNFKEQ. The germline V and J ends were trimmed by 3 bases and 5 bases, with 13 bases remaining between them.

The gene calls are TRBV12-5 and TRBJ1-1, with D tentatively TRBD1 (6 bases). Germline V gene data show CDR1 as LGHNT and CDR2 as FRNRAP. The germline V and J ends were trimmed by 2 bases and 1 base, with 11 bases remaining between them. The CDR3 loop spans 15 amino acids. The CDR3 sequence: CASGLNTGPNTEAFF. For the CDR3, the DNA is TGTGCTAGTGGTTTGAATACAGGGCCGAACACTGAAGCTTTCTTT.

This chain connects TRBV4-1 to TRBJ2-1, with 8 bases aligning to TRBD2. The junction had 8 bases not matched to a gene; V was cut back by 0 bases and J by 4 bases. Germline CDR1 MGHRA, CDR2 YSYEKL. The CDR3 sequence is 17 residues long. This CDR3 is CASSQDVIGGAYNEQFF. In DNA form, the CDR3 reads TGCGCCAGCAGCCAAGATGTGATCGGGGGGGCGTACAATGAGCAGTTCTTC.

This clone appeared a few times. The chain uses TRBV5-1 and TRBJ2-6; 7 positions match TRBD1. V trimming: 7 bases; J trimming: 0 bases; junction bases outside the gene matches: 4. The CDR3 loop spans 15 amino acids. Germline V lookup: CDR1 SGHRS, CDR2 YFSETQ. CDR3 DNA sequence: TGCGCCAGCCAGGGGACAGCCTCTGGGGCCAACGTCCTGACTTTC. Amino acids: CASQGTASGANVLTF.

In its sample, this clone was seen once. The chain links TRBV2 to TRBJ2-1, with TRBD1 as a possible D gene (5 bases). The ends were cut back, 6 bases at V and 7 bases at J, with 16 bases in the middle. The CDR3 is made up of 14 amino acids. The germline V gene has CDR1 SNHLY and CDR2 FYNNEI. In DNA form, the CDR3 reads TGTGCCAGCAGGTTGCAGGGTAGGAGTAATGAGCAGTTCTTC. It specifies CASRLQGRSNEQFF.

The chain carries TRBV6-6 and TRBJ1-4; 7 positions agree with TRBD1. Trimming took 6 bases from V and 6 from J; bases not matched to a gene: 4. Germline CDR1 is MNHNY and CDR2 is SVGAGI (reference sequence). The CDR3 has 13 residues. CDR3 region: CASRGGADEKLFF. The CDR3 DNA sequence: TGTGCCAGCAGAGGGGGCGCGGATGAAAAACTGTTTTTT.

This clone was recorded only once. The gene calls are TRBV12-2 and TRBJ1-2. TRBV12-2 is a listed pseudogene. The CDR3 runs to 15 residues. The CDR3 region has the DNA TGTGCAAGTCGCTTAGCCCACGAGGGCGACTATGGCTACACCTTC. Protein: CASRLAHEGDYGYTF.

V is TRBV6-2 or TRBV6-3 and J is TRBJ1-1; a weak D match, TRBD1 (5 bases). The CDR3 extends over 18 amino acids. V was shortened by 0 bases and J by 0 bases, with 17 bases between the two germline ends. Germline CDR1 reads MNHEY; CDR2 reads SVGEGT. CDR3 coding DNA: TGTGCCAGCAGTTACTCCCCTCTCCTCGGGGGGATGAACACTGAAGCTTTCTTT. It specifies CASSYSPLLGGMNTEAFF.

The chain carries TRBV11-2 and TRBJ1-1; D remains unclear. V shed 1 base and J shed 6 bases, with 9 bases lying between them. The length of the CDR3 is 13 residues. Germline V gene sequence: CDR1 SGHAT, CDR2 FQNNGV. CDR3 bases: TGTGCCAGCAGCTTAGGCGGGTCCCCTGAAGCTTTCTTT. Amino acid sequence: CASSLGGSPEAFF.

V and J are TRBV2 and TRBJ1-1, with TRBD1 matching 9 bases. This CDR3 region has 14 residues. The V gene's germline CDR1 is SNHLY and CDR2 FYNNEI. V was pared by 5 bases and J by 5 bases, with 6 bases of the junction left unmatched. Written as DNA, the CDR3 is TGTGCCAGCAGTTTGACAGGGGGGAAGACTGAAGCTTTCTTT. Translation: CASSLTGGKTEAFF.

This clone was detected a few times. The chain joins TRBV3-1 (or the pseudogene TRBV3-2) to TRBJ1-2, with TRBD1 as a possible D gene (6 bases). CDR3 length: 12 amino acids. Germline CDR1 reads LGHDT; CDR2 reads YNNKEL (reference sequence). V lost 5 bases to trimming and J lost 2 bases, with 6 bases between them. As DNA, the CDR3 is TGTGCCAGCAGCGACAGGAACTATGGCTACACCTTC. Translated, it gives CASSDRNYGYTF.

The chain links TRBV29-1 to TRBJ1-1, with TRBD1 as a possible D gene (6 bases). The length of the CDR3 is 13 residues. Germline V gene data show CDR1 as SQVTM and CDR2 as ANQGSEA. The V end was cut by 7 bases, the J end by 4 bases, with 16 bases between. CDR3 in amino acids: CSGDFNRATEAFF. The CDR3, as DNA: TGCAGCGGTGATTTCAACAGGGCCACTGAAGCTTTCTTT.

J is TRBJ1-4 and V is TRBV7-8; maybe TRBD1 (6 bases). This CDR3 region has 16 residues. The germline gives CDR1 SGHVS, CDR2 FQNEAQ. V was shortened by 1 base and J by 5 bases, with 14 bases between the two germline ends. CDR3 coding DNA: TGTGCCAGCAGCTTAGAAACAGGGATGCCAAATGAAAAACTGTTTTTT. This translates into CASSLETGMPNEKLFF.

This rearrangement joins TRBV5-1 to TRBJ1-2; TRBD1 matches at 7 bases. Germline V lookup: CDR1 SGHRS, CDR2 YFSETQ. There are 14 residues in the CDR3. V gave up 4 bases and J gave up 7 bases; unmatched junction bases: 10. CDR3 nucleotide sequence: TGCGCCAGCAGCCTGACGGCGACAGGGTCTGGCTACACCTTC. Translated, it gives CASSLTATGSGYTF.

The chain employs TRBV11-2 and TRBJ2-2, with 7 bases matching TRBD1. The V gene end was trimmed by 6 bases and the J gene end by 1 base; junction bases not matched to a gene: 11. Germline-derived CDR1 and CDR2 are SGHAT and FQNNGV. The CDR3 has 17 amino acids. The CDR3 sequence: CASRHIQGTRNTGELFF. The DNA of the CDR3 is TGTGCCAGCAGACATATACAGGGGACCAGGAACACCGGGGAGCTGTTTTTT.

The V gene is TRBV19, the J gene TRBJ2-4; 8 bases are shared with TRBD1. The CDR3 sequence is 13 residues long. Trimming removed 6 bases from V and 8 bases from J; junction bases left unmatched: 6. Germline V gives CDR1 LNHDA, CDR2 SQIVND (reference sequence). The CDR3 protein is CASSPGQGYIQYF. CDR3 bases: TGTGCCAGTAGCCCTGGACAGGGTTACATTCAGTACTTC.

This clone showed up just once. V gene TRBV15 combines with J gene TRBJ1-1; the D gene is possibly TRBD1 (6 bases). The germline V gene encodes CDR1 LNHNV and CDR2 YYDKDF (reference sequence). V gave up 2 bases and J gave up 3 bases, with 19 bases separating them. The CDR3 runs 17 residues. The CDR3 reads CATSRPPSPRGHTEAFF. As DNA, the CDR3 is TGTGCCACCAGCAGACCGCCTTCTCCCAGGGGACACACTGAAGCTTTCTTT.

This clone was observed a few times. The chain uses TRBV6-5 and TRBJ1-5; D is uncertain. Trimming left V 4 bases short and J 2 bases short, with 6 bases between. The CDR3 runs 13 residues. Germline loops: CDR1 MNHEY, CDR2 SVGAGI. The CDR3: CASSFEGNQPQHF. For the CDR3, the DNA is TGTGCCAGCAGTTTCGAGGGCAATCAGCCCCAGCATTTT.

This clone was seen just once. The V and J genes are TRBV5-1 and TRBJ1-1; D is undetermined. This CDR3 contains 14 residues. The germline gives CDR1 SGHRS, CDR2 YFSETQ. The V end was cut by 0 bases, the J end by 0 bases, with 6 bases between. CDR3 in DNA: TGCGCCAGCAGCTTGGTACAGTTGAACACTGAAGCTTTCTTT. Protein sequence: CASSLVQLNTEAFF. The full variable domain, in which reference TRBV5-1 and TRBJ1-1 provide the parts outside the CDR3, is KAGVTQTPRYLIKTRGQQVTLSCSPISGHRSVSWYQQTPGQGLQFLFEYFSETQRNKGNFPGRFSGRQFSNSRSEMNVSTLELGDSALYLCASSLVQLNTEAFFGQGTRLTVV.

Only a few counts were recorded for this clone. In the same sample, other DNA sequences code for this CDR3. V and J are TRBV9 and TRBJ2-1; 10 bases are shared with TRBD1. The V and J ends lost 3 bases and 3 bases, in that order; junction bases with no gene match: 3. This CDR3 spans 15 amino acids. Germline CDR1 SGDLS, CDR2 YYNGEE. For the CDR3, the DNA is TGTGCCAGCAGCGCGGGACAGGGGAGCTACAATGAGCAGTTCTTC. It specifies CASSAGQGSYNEQFF.

This clone was counted only a few times. V gene TRBV14 combines with J gene TRBJ1-2; a possible D gene is TRBD1 (6 bases). Germline loops: CDR1 SGHDN, CDR2 FVKESK. This CDR3 spans 13 amino acids. Trimming left V 4 bases short and J 8 bases short, with 14 bases between. The CDR3 bases are TGTGCCAGCAGCCTTTATACAGGGAACGGCTACACCTTC. Its translation: CASSLYTGNGYTF.

This chain joins TRBV3-1 (or the pseudogene TRBV3-2) and TRBJ2-6, with a possible D match to TRBD1 (6 bases). Germline CDR1 LGHDT, CDR2 YNNKEL (reference sequence). This CDR3 has 20 amino acids. Trimming removed 0 bases from V and 2 bases from J, with 20 bases in between. CDR3 region: CASSQELWGQGTPGANVLTF. The CDR3 DNA sequence: TGTGCCAGCAGCCAAGAGTTGTGGGGACAAGGTACCCCTGGGGCCAACGTCCTGACTTTC.

This chain connects TRBV15 to TRBJ1-4; 11 bases match TRBD1. This CDR3 contains 18 residues. J was trimmed by 7 bases and V by 0 bases; bases with no gene match: 10. Germline V lookup: CDR1 LNHNV, CDR2 YYDKDF (reference sequence). The CDR3 DNA follows: TGTGCCACCAGCAGAGATCGGGGGACAGGGGGAAAAGGTGAAAAACTGTTTTTT. This encodes CATSRDRGTGGKGEKLFF.

The V gene is TRBV4-1, the J gene TRBJ2-5; perhaps TRBD2 as D (5 bases). CDR3 size: 13 residues. Trimming pared 4 bases from V and 5 bases from J, leaving 11 bases between. The V gene's germline CDR1 is MGHRA and CDR2 YSYEKL. CDR3: CASSRGLGETQYF. CDR3 coding DNA: TGCGCCAGCAGCCGCGGACTGGGGGAGACCCAGTACTTC.

V gene TRBV20-1 combines with J gene TRBJ2-1; 11 bases agree with TRBD2. This CDR3 is 11 amino acids long. V lost 6 bases to trimming and J lost 13 bases; unmatched junction nucleotides: 5. CDR1 is DFQATT, CDR2 SNEGSKA, per germline (reference sequence). DNA for the CDR3: TGCAGTGCGGGTAGCGGGGGGGCCCAGTTCTTC. Translated, it gives CSAGSGGAQFF.

The CDR3 DNA sequence: TGCGCCAGCAGCCAAGTAGGACTAGCGGGGGGGCCTAGTCGCGAGCAGTACTTC. Translated, it gives CASSQVGLAGGPSREQYF. V usage is TRBV4-1 and J usage is TRBJ2-7; TRBD2 matches 15 bases. Germline CDR1 and CDR2: MGHRA and YSYEKL. This CDR3 has 18 amino acids. V was clipped by 1 base and J by 6 bases; unmatched bases: 10.

The CDR3 sequence is CASSDLAGGNYGYTF. The CDR3 DNA reads TGTGCCAGCAGTGACCTGGCAGGGGGCAACTATGGCTACACCTTC. The rearrangement uses TRBV6-4 and TRBJ1-2; 8 bases agree with TRBD1. CDR3 length: 15 residues. Losses at the gene ends were 2 bases for V and 2 bases for J; bases not matched to a gene: 4. The germline V gene has CDR1 MRHNA and CDR2 SNTAGT.

The chain recombines TRBV5-1 with TRBJ2-7, with TRBD1 matching 7 bases. Germline lookup yields CDR1 SGHRS and CDR2 YFSETQ. The CDR3 spans 16 residues. Trimming removed 0 bases from V and 2 bases from J; junction bases left unmatched: 8. CDR3 in DNA: TGCGCCAGCAGCTTGGCCCTAGGACAGGTCCCCTACGAGCAGTACTTC. It translates to CASSLALGQVPYEQYF.

The V gene is TRBV19, the J gene TRBJ1-1; TRBD1 matches at 10 bases. This CDR3 is 15 amino acids long. Germline trimming cut 3 bases from V and 2 bases from J; bases unmatched to any gene: 3. CDR1 and CDR2 from the germline V gene are LNHDA and SQIVND (reference sequence). The CDR3 loop is CASSMPTGGNTEAFF. As DNA, the CDR3 is TGTGCCAGTAGTATGCCGACAGGGGGCAACACTGAAGCTTTCTTT.

V gene TRBV2 combines with J gene TRBJ1-1; D not certain. The CDR3 has 14 amino acids. V gave up 4 bases and J gave up 4 bases, with 13 bases separating them. Germline V CDR1 and CDR2: SNHLY, FYNNEI. The CDR3 DNA reads TGTGCCAGCAGTGGGGCCAGCTACCGCACTGAAGCTTTCTTT. This sequence encodes CASSGASYRTEAFF.